These 27 T cell receptor beta chains originate from one sample sequenced in a study of cytomegalovirus exposure and HLA in healthy donors. Researchers ran the PCR with 60 Vbeta and 13 Jbeta primers. Data came from immunoSEQ multiplex PCR; TCRdb stores just in-frame clones and leaves some out. The table records about 170,000 clones, over 60% of them present only once. What was sequenced was PBMCs. Source of these receptors: a girl aged 5 to 17 in good health and CMV-seronegative.

V and J are TRBV6-7 and TRBJ2-7; the D gene is possibly TRBD1 (6 bases). TRBV6-7 is placed among ORFs of uncertain function. The CDR3 spans 15 residues. The germline V and J ends were trimmed by 6 bases and 1 base, with 16 bases remaining between them. The CDR3 region has the DNA TGTGCCAGCAGAAGCCGGACAGATAAATCCTACGAGCAGTACTTC. Translated: CASRSRTDKSYEQYF.

The rearrangement uses TRBV27 and TRBJ1-1, with D perhaps TRBD1 (6 bases). Germline CDR1 reads MNHEY; CDR2 reads SMNVEV (reference sequence). V dropped 6 bases and J dropped 0 bases, with 11 bases sitting between them. The CDR3 is 14 amino acids. CDR3 region: CASSIGGMNTEAFF. The CDR3 nucleotides are TGTGCCAGCAGCATAGGGGGTATGAACACTGAAGCTTTCTTT.

The chain recombines TRBV18 with TRBJ1-5, with 8 positions matching TRBD1. Germline assignment: CDR1 KGHSH and CDR2 LQKENI. CDR3 length: 14 amino acids. V lost 3 bases and J lost 7; bases outside the gene matches: 5. Written as DNA, the CDR3 is TGTGCCAGCTCACCCGACAGGGGAAAGCAGCCCCAGCATTTT. It translates to CASSPDRGKQPQHF. The variable domain in full, with the rest retrieved from reference TRBV18 and TRBJ1-5, is NAGVMQNPRHLVRRRGQEARLRCSPMKGHSHVYWYRQLPEEGLKFMVYLQKENIIDESGMPKERFSAEFPKEGPSILRIQQVVRGDSAAYFCASSPDRGKQPQHFGDGTRLSIL.

The gene calls are TRBV19 and TRBJ1-5; D may be TRBD1 (6 bases). V was pared by 3 bases and J by 8 bases, with 29 bases between. This CDR3 has 19 amino acids. Germline CDR1 is LNHDA and CDR2 is SQIVND (reference sequence). The CDR3 DNA reads TGTGCCAGTAGTATGATGGAGCCCAGGGGCCTCAATATCATGGAGCCCCAGCATTTT. Translation gives CASSMMEPRGLNIMEPQHF.

The chain recombines TRBV5-1 with TRBJ1-5; 7 nucleotides line up with TRBD1. The germline V gene has CDR1 SGHRS and CDR2 YFSETQ. With 4 bases clipped from V and 4 bases from J, the junction kept 8 bases outside the gene matches. The CDR3 totals 15 residues. The CDR3 DNA reads TGCGCCAGCAGCCTCACAGGGGAACGGAATCAGCCCCAGCATTTT. Protein product: CASSLTGERNQPQHF.

Written as DNA, the CDR3 is TGTGCCTGGAGTGGCCAGGGGGCTTCACCCCTCCACTTT. Protein product: CAWSGQGASPLHF. The chain uses TRBV30 and TRBJ1-6; TRBD1 matches at 8 bases. Unmatched junction bases numbered 2, after V lost 1 base and J lost 9 bases. This CDR3 comprises 13 residues. Germline V gives CDR1 GTSNPN, CDR2 SVGIG (reference sequence).

The chain combines TRBV30 with TRBJ1-3; D remains unclear. The CDR3 is 13 amino acids. CDR1 GTSNPN and CDR2 SVGIG come from the germline V gene (reference sequence). Trimming shortened V by 5 bases and J by 0 bases, and 8 bases separated the two germline ends. The CDR3 sequence is CAWATSSGNTIYF. The DNA for the CDR3 is TGTGCCTGGGCCACGAGCTCTGGAAACACCATATATTTT.

J is TRBJ1-5 and V is TRBV27, with D maybe TRBD1 (6 bases). Germline CDR1 MNHEY, CDR2 SMNVEV (reference sequence). The V gene lost 6 bases and the J gene lost 2 bases, with 8 bases spanning the gap. The CDR3 has 13 residues. The CDR3 reads CASSPGGNQPQHF. DNA of the CDR3: TGTGCCAGCAGCCCAGGGGGCAATCAGCCCCAGCATTTT.

V gene TRBV6-6 combines with J gene TRBJ1-5, with TRBD1 identical over 9 bases. Trimming at V came to 9 bases and at J to 6 bases, leaving 6 bases not matched to a gene. Germline CDR1 and CDR2: MNHNY and SVGAGI (reference sequence). This CDR3 has 13 amino acids. In nucleotides, the CDR3 is TGTGCCAGTAAAACAGGGGGCGGTCAGCCCCAGCATTTT. Its protein is CASKTGGGQPQHF.

This chain links TRBV7-2 with TRBJ1-2; D is unresolved. V shed 2 bases and J shed 6 bases, with 10 bases lying between them. Germline V gene lookup returns CDR1 SGHTA and CDR2 FQGNSA. This CDR3 has 13 residues. The CDR3 DNA follows: TGTGCCAGCAGCTTAAAGACTTTCAATGGCTACACCTTC. Its translation: CASSLKTFNGYTF.

There are a few counts of this clone. This chain joins TRBV10-3 and TRBJ1-1; D ambiguous. The CDR3 covers 15 residues. Germline values: CDR1 ENHRY, CDR2 SYGVKD. The V gene lost 0 bases and the J gene lost 0 bases, with 8 bases spanning the gap. This chain's CDR3 is CAISESSFLNTEAFF. For the CDR3, the DNA is TGTGCCATCAGTGAGTCGTCATTCCTGAACACTGAAGCTTTCTTT.

Here the CDR3 DNA reads TGTGCCAGCAGTTGGGAGAGGGATGTCGGGGAGCTGTTTTTT. Its translation is CASSWERDVGELFF. This chain links TRBV6-5 with TRBJ2-2; D perhaps matches TRBD2 (5 bases). Trimming took off 4 bases at V and 7 bases at J, with 13 bases between the two ends. The CDR3 runs 14 residues. CDR1 and CDR2 (germline): MNHEY, SVGAGI.

The V call is TRBV6-1, the J call TRBJ1-3; D is ambiguous. The CDR3 runs to 13 residues. With 7 bases removed from V and 2 bases from J, the gap between germline ends came to 9 bases. The V gene's germline CDR1 is MNHNS and CDR2 SASEGT. The chain's CDR3 is CASTGQAGNTIYF. CDR3 nucleotides: TGTGCCAGCACCGGTCAGGCTGGAAACACCATATATTTT.

This clone has only a few counts. The chain uses TRBV6-5 and TRBJ1-1; 9 positions agree with TRBD1. From germline, CDR1 is MNHEY and CDR2 SVGAGI. This CDR3 is 14 amino acids long. V lost 5 bases, J lost 3 bases, and 4 bases stayed unmatched. CDR3 nucleotide sequence: TGTGCCAGCAGTGCGGGACAGGGAGACACTGAAGCTTTCTTT. Its translation: CASSAGQGDTEAFF.

The V gene is TRBV6-5, the J gene TRBJ2-6; D is undetermined. The CDR3 extends over 14 amino acids. Germline V gives CDR1 MNHEY, CDR2 SVGAGI. V gave up 6 bases and J gave up 2 bases, with 8 bases separating them. In DNA, the CDR3 is TGTGCCAGCAGCCCTAATCCTGGGGCCAACGTCCTGACTTTC. Encoded protein: CASSPNPGANVLTF.

This sequence joins TRBV5-1 and TRBJ2-7, with TRBD2 matching 8 bases. With 4 bases clipped from V and 2 bases from J, the junction kept 8 bases outside the gene matches. The CDR3 runs to 15 residues. The germline gives CDR1 SGHRS, CDR2 YFSETQ. The CDR3 reads CASSLTGGQAYEQYF. DNA of the CDR3: TGCGCCAGCAGCCTGACGGGAGGGCAGGCCTACGAGCAGTACTTC. Looking up the rest from reference TRBV5-1 and TRBJ2-7 gives the full variable domain: KAGVTQTPRYLIKTRGQQVTLSCSPISGHRSVSWYQQTPGQGLQFLFEYFSETQRNKGNFPGRFSGRQFSNSRSEMNVSTLELGDSALYLCASSLTGGQAYEQYFGPGTRLTVT.

V usage is TRBV29-1 and J usage is TRBJ2-3; 10 bases match TRBD2. The germline V gene has CDR1 SQVTM and CDR2 ANQGSEA. This CDR3 region has 14 residues. J gave up 9 bases and V 6 bases, and 12 bases lay outside the gene matches. The CDR3 loop is CSVRKSGGAATQYF. The CDR3 DNA is TGCAGCGTCCGAAAAAGCGGGGGGGCCGCGACGCAGTATTTT.

The chain combines TRBV5-1 with TRBJ2-7; D may be TRBD2 (5 bases). Trimming left V 0 bases short and J 1 base short, with 14 bases between. Germline V gives CDR1 SGHRS, CDR2 YFSETQ. The CDR3 is 16 residues long. CDR3 DNA sequence: TGCGCCAGCAGCTTGGTCGGAGGTAGTCCATCCTACGAGCAGTACTTC. Its translation: CASSLVGGSPSYEQYF.

This sequence joins TRBV4-1 and TRBJ2-7; D call uncertain. Trimming took 0 bases from V and 2 from J, leaving 11 bases between them. Germline loops: CDR1 MGHRA, CDR2 YSYEKL. CDR3 length equals 15 residues. CDR3: CASSQDHQEPYEQYF. CDR3 nucleotides: TGCGCCAGCAGCCAAGATCACCAGGAACCCTACGAGCAGTACTTC.

The rearrangement links TRBV13 to TRBJ2-5; TRBD2 agrees at 7 bases. The CDR3 has 14 amino acids. Germline CDR1 PRHDT, CDR2 FYEKMQ (reference sequence). Germline trimming cut 5 bases from V and 1 base from J; bases unmatched to any gene: 4. This CDR3 is CASSLSGRQETQYF. The CDR3 nucleotides are TGTGCCAGCAGCCTTAGCGGGCGCCAAGAGACCCAGTACTTC. Combining the CDR3 with reference TRBV13 and TRBJ2-5 gives the whole variable domain AAGVIQSPRHLIKEKRETATLKCYPIPRHDTVYWYQQGPGQDPQFLISFYEKMQSDKGSIPDRFSAQQFSDYHSELNMSSLELGDSALYFCASSLSGRQETQYFGPGTRLLVL.

The chain joins TRBV11-2 to TRBJ1-1, with 8 bases aligning to TRBD1. The CDR3 has 14 amino acids. The ends lost 3 bases at V and 6 bases at J; junction bases unmatched: 6. Germline V gene sequence: CDR1 SGHAT, CDR2 FQNNGV. CDR3 in DNA: TGTGCCAGCAGCTTCGACAGGGGAGAGGCTGAAGCTTTCTTT. Protein sequence: CASSFDRGEAEAFF.

This sequence joins TRBV18 and TRBJ1-2, with D maybe TRBD1 (5 bases). Germline assignment: CDR1 KGHSH and CDR2 LQKENI. CDR3 length equals 16 residues. The V end lost 2 bases, the J end lost 6 bases, and 19 bases lay between the germline ends. The DNA of the CDR3 is TGTGCCAGCTCACCAACAGTGGCCAGGGATGATCATGGCTACACCTTC. Translation: CASSPTVARDDHGYTF.

The chain is built from TRBV5-6 and TRBJ2-5, with D perhaps TRBD2 (5 bases). TRBJ2-7 explains the end of the DNA better; the J call may be wrong. There are 15 residues in the CDR3. Germline V gene lookup returns CDR1 SGHDT and CDR2 YYEEEE. The CDR3 bases are TGTGCCAGCAGCTTGGCGAGGGCTCTTTACCACGAGCAGTACTTC. It translates to CASSLARALYHEQYF.

V gene TRBV7-3 combines with J gene TRBJ1-2; a possible D gene is TRBD1 (5 bases). This CDR3 region has 13 residues. Germline V gives CDR1 SGHTA, CDR2 FQGTGA. Trimming took off 4 bases at V and 6 bases at J, with 12 bases between the two ends. CDR3 in DNA: TGTGCCAGCAGCTCCTACGACAGAAATGGCTACACCTTC. Amino acid sequence: CASSSYDRNGYTF.

The chain employs TRBV2 and TRBJ1-1; maybe TRBD1 (6 bases). The V and J ends lost 7 bases and 0 bases respectively, with 9 bases between them. CDR1 is SNHLY and CDR2 is FYNNEI in the germline V gene. The CDR3 totals 13 residues. CDR3 coding DNA: TGTGCCAGCACAGGGGACATGAACACTGAAGCTTTCTTT. This gives the protein CASTGDMNTEAFF.

The CDR3 sequence is CASSALAGERETQYF. As DNA, the CDR3 is TGTGCCAGCAGTGCACTAGCGGGGGAGCGAGAGACCCAGTACTTC. The gene calls are TRBV25-1 and TRBJ2-5, with 11 bases that match TRBD2. The CDR3 has 15 residues. With V trimmed by 4 bases and J by 4 bases, 5 bases remained unmatched. Germline lookup yields CDR1 MGHDK and CDR2 SYGVNS.

The chain carries TRBV19 and TRBJ1-1; 7 bases are shared with TRBD1. The CDR3 spans 15 residues. V lost 5 bases, J lost 4 bases, and 10 bases stayed unmatched. CDR1 is LNHDA and CDR2 is SQIVND in the germline V gene (reference sequence). The CDR3 loop reads CASSQGHRGFTEAFF. The CDR3 DNA reads as TGTGCCAGTAGTCAAGGGCACAGGGGCTTCACTGAAGCTTTCTTT.